This T cell receptor (beta chain) is drawn from a study of T cell repertoires in cytomegalovirus infection. At the level of the study: Both CMV infection and a matching HLA type were indicated by public TCR beta signatures.

This clonotype was seen many times. Its antigen is unknown. TCRdb re-analysed the reads in MiXCR, keeping a single row per CDR3 protein. The table lists some 450,000 distinct CDR3 sequences, 30% to 40% of them singletons. Study observations and caveats: HLA-C-restricted CMV-specific TCR beta clonotypes prevailed in the ex vivo response.

The V end was cut by 3 bases, the J end by 5 bases, with 8 bases between. The CDR3 runs 13 residues. Germline lookup yields CDR1 SGHVS and CDR2 FNYEAQ. The rearrangement joins TRBV7-6 to TRBJ2-1; D may correspond to TRBD1 or TRBD2 (5 bases each). This clonotype was sampled from a human donor in good health (CMV status not recorded). Some clones in this sample may be carry-over from other donors' samples. Input material: PBMCs. DNA for the CDR3: TGTGCCAGCAGCTTGGGACCCAACAATGAGCAGTTCTTC. Amino acid sequence: CASSLGPNNEQFF.